One sample yielded the 17 T cell receptor beta chains listed below, sequenced in a study of blood T cell repertoires in COVID-19. Clones were read by immunoSEQ multiplex PCR, and TCRdb kept only the in-frame ones, dropping some. The top ten clones hold nearly 0.55% of a sample with about 170,000 clones, 90% of them seen once. The source material was peripheral blood. The receptors were gathered from a man over 45 with acute or convalescent COVID-19.

The V gene is TRBV2, the J gene TRBJ1-5, with D possibly being TRBD1 (6 bases). CDR1 SNHLY and CDR2 FYNNEI come from the germline V gene. The CDR3 runs to 15 residues. With 3 bases removed from V and 5 bases from J, the gap between germline ends came to 14 bases. The CDR3 region is CASSDEGRGYQPQHF. The CDR3 DNA follows: TGTGCCAGCAGTGACGAAGGTAGGGGGTATCAGCCCCAGCATTTT.

The sample holds a few counts of this clone. CDR3 in DNA: TGTGCCAGCAGCTTTGGGACAGCGAACACCGGGGAGCTGTTTTTT. It codes for CASSFGTANTGELFF. The V gene is TRBV5-6, the J gene TRBJ2-2, with TRBD1 matching over 7 bases. This CDR3 has 15 amino acids. The V segment lost 2 bases and the J segment 0 bases; nucleotides outside the gene matches: 1. CDR1 and CDR2 from the germline V gene are SGHDT and YYEEEE.

The chain carries TRBV19 and TRBJ2-2; a weak D match, TRBD1 (6 bases). This CDR3 region has 19 residues. Per the germline V gene, CDR1 is LNHDA and CDR2 is SQIVND (reference sequence). V gave up 4 bases and J gave up 3 bases, with 24 bases separating them. The CDR3 sequence: CASSRPLRPGTPHTGELFF. The CDR3 DNA reads TGTGCCAGTAGTAGACCCCTCCGGCCCGGGACACCTCACACCGGGGAGCTGTTTTTT. The full variable domain, rest sourced from reference TRBV19 and TRBJ2-2, is DGGITQSPKYLFRKEGQNVTLSCEQNLNHDAMYWYRQDPGQGLRLIYYSQIVNDFQKGDIAEGYSVSREKKESFPLTVTSAQKNPTAFYLCASSRPLRPGTPHTGELFFGEGSRLTVL.

The chain recombines TRBV7-8 with TRBJ2-3; the match to TRBD2 covers 8 bases. The CDR3 has 18 amino acids. Germline values: CDR1 SGHVS, CDR2 FQNEAQ. Trimming removed 5 bases from V and 6 bases from J; junction bases left unmatched: 19. CDR3 in amino acids: CASSVILGRQRETDTQYF. CDR3 nucleotide sequence: TGTGCCAGCAGCGTTATACTGGGGCGTCAGCGGGAGACGGATACGCAGTATTTT.

This rearrangement joins TRBV7-3 to TRBJ2-5; a possible D gene is TRBD2 (5 bases). The CDR3 consists of 14 residues. With 1 base removed from V and 5 bases from J, the gap between germline ends came to 11 bases. Germline V gene data show CDR1 as SGHTA and CDR2 as FQGTGA. DNA for the CDR3: TGTGCCAGCAGCTTAAACGGGGTAGGGGAGACCCAGTACTTC. Its translation: CASSLNGVGETQYF.

V is TRBV4-2 and J is TRBJ1-3; tentatively, D is TRBD1 (5 bases). CDR1 and CDR2 (germline): LGHNA, YNFKEQ. The length of the CDR3 is 15 residues. V gave up 0 bases and J gave up 4 bases, with 10 bases separating them. The CDR3 protein is CASSQDGQGGNTIYF. DNA of the CDR3: TGTGCCAGCAGCCAAGACGGGCAGGGAGGAAACACCATATATTTT.

The V gene is TRBV3-1 (or the pseudogene TRBV3-2), the J gene TRBJ2-7; unclear D gene. The germline gives CDR1 LGHDT, CDR2 YNNKEL (reference sequence). The CDR3 runs 14 residues. Trimming shortened V by 0 bases and J by 5 bases, and 11 bases separated the two germline ends. CDR3 nucleotide sequence: TGTGCCAGCAGCCAAGAGTCGACTGCGAACGAGCAGTACTTC. Its protein product is CASSQESTANEQYF.

This clone was detected only once. This chain connects TRBV15 to TRBJ1-1; possibly TRBD1 for D (6 bases). Germline-derived CDR1 and CDR2 are LNHNV and YYDKDF (reference sequence). The CDR3 spans 16 residues. V lost 5 bases, J lost 0 bases, and 16 bases lay in between. The CDR3 region is CATSPRTGTMNTEAFF. The CDR3 DNA reads TGTGCCACCAGCCCGAGGACCGGGACAATGAACACTGAAGCTTTCTTT. Supplemented by reference TRBV15 and TRBJ1-1, the full variable domain reads DAMVIQNPRYQVTQFGKPVTLSCSQTLNHNVMYWYQQKSSQAPKLLFHYYDKDFNNEADTPDNFQSRRPNTSFCFLDIRSPGLGDTAMYLCATSPRTGTMNTEAFFGQGTRLTVV.

The chain couples TRBV7-9 to TRBJ1-4, with unresolved D. V lost 1 base to trimming and J lost 0 bases, with 6 bases between them. Germline V gives CDR1 SEHNR, CDR2 FQNEAQ (reference sequence). CDR3 size: 15 residues. CDR3: CASSLGEATNEKLFF. CDR3 nucleotides: TGTGCCAGCAGCTTAGGGGAGGCAACTAATGAAAAACTGTTTTTT.

The rearrangement links TRBV6-5 to TRBJ1-1, with D unclear. The V gene's germline CDR1 is MNHEY and CDR2 SVGAGI. V lost 6 bases to trimming and J lost 3 bases, with 11 bases between them. This CDR3 has 13 amino acids. This CDR3 is CASRDSGDTEAFF. The CDR3 DNA sequence: TGTGCCAGCAGGGACTCGGGTGACACTGAAGCTTTCTTT.

The chain links TRBV29-1 to TRBJ2-1, with D perhaps TRBD1 (6 bases). V was clipped by 6 bases and J by 2 bases, with 8 bases between them. The CDR3 is 12 amino acids. Germline CDR1 is SQVTM and CDR2 is ANQGSEA. This CDR3 reads CSVDSAYNEQFF. The DNA for the CDR3 is TGCAGCGTGGACAGCGCCTACAATGAGCAGTTCTTC.

This clone was detected a few times. The chain is built from TRBV24-1 and TRBJ1-6; D gene uncertain. V lost 2 bases to trimming and J lost 10 bases, with 8 bases between them. The germline gives CDR1 KGHDR, CDR2 SFDVKD. CDR3 length equals 13 residues. In DNA, the CDR3 is TGTGCCACCAGTGATTCCGGAGGGTCACCCCTCCACTTT. It codes for CATSDSGGSPLHF.

The genes are TRBV2 and TRBJ2-5; unclear D gene. The CDR3 has 12 amino acids. Germline lookup yields CDR1 SNHLY and CDR2 FYNNEI. Trimming removed 6 bases from V and 2 bases from J, with 7 bases in between. For the CDR3, the DNA is TGTGCCAGCAGACTAACACAAGAGACCCAGTACTTC. Its translation: CASRLTQETQYF.

The chain joins TRBV11-1 to TRBJ1-1; D is perhaps TRBD1 (5 bases). Germline V gene data show CDR1 as SGHAT and CDR2 as FQDESV (reference sequence). Trimming shortened V by 5 bases and J by 3 bases, and 16 bases separated the two germline ends. The CDR3 is 15 residues long. This chain's CDR3 is CASSLGPGWDTEAFF. CDR3 DNA sequence: TGTGCCAGCAGCCTAGGTCCAGGGTGGGACACTGAAGCTTTCTTT.

The chain uses TRBV24-1 and TRBJ2-7, with D uncertain. The germline V and J ends were trimmed by 5 bases and 1 base, with 20 bases remaining between them. CDR1 and CDR2 (germline): KGHDR, SFDVKD. There are 17 residues in the CDR3. CDR3 DNA: TGTGCCACCAGTGTTGACTTCCCCTCCCCACGGTCCTACGAGCAGTACTTC. Translated, it gives CATSVDFPSPRSYEQYF.

The V call is TRBV7-6, the J call TRBJ1-1; a weak D match, TRBD1 (6 bases). Germline CDR1 SGHVS, CDR2 FNYEAQ. The CDR3 sequence is 14 residues long. The V end was cut by 5 bases, the J end by 3 bases, with 13 bases between. DNA of the CDR3: TGTGCCAGCAGCGTCCGGGACACCCACACTGAAGCTTTCTTT. This gives the protein CASSVRDTHTEAFF. The full variable domain, completed using reference TRBV7-6 and TRBJ1-1, is GAGVSQSPRYKVTKRGQDVALRCDPISGHVSLYWYRQALGQGPEFLTYFNYEAQQDKSGLPNDRFSAERPEGSISTLTIQRTEQRDSAMYRCASSVRDTHTEAFFGQGTRLTVV.

The chain uses TRBV2 and TRBJ2-5; 7 nucleotides agree with TRBD2. This CDR3 is built from 13 residues. J gave up 2 bases and V 8 bases, and 5 bases lay outside the gene matches. Germline V CDR1 and CDR2: SNHLY, FYNNEI. The CDR3 sequence is CASLGTNQETQYF. DNA of the CDR3: TGTGCCAGCCTTGGGACTAATCAAGAGACCCAGTACTTC.